A single sample gave rise to the 30 T cell receptor beta chains below, sequenced in a study of spatial heterogeneity in lung cancer. Indicated time point: sample taken at primary tumor resection. No cell sorting; template was whole RNA from tumor, lung tissue or PBMC. Each CDR3 protein is one row after TCRdb ran MiXCR on the 5' RACE reads. The table shows about 7,800 distinct CDR3 sequences, with over 7% occurring only once. The sequenced sample was PBMCs, obtained at surgery. The receptors were gathered from a male donor with early-stage non-small cell lung cancer.

This clonotype was observed at least ten times. This beta chain lies outside the target of a library built for alpha chains; its clone size means little. The rearrangement uses TRBV14 and TRBJ2-3; D remains ambiguous. The germline V gene has CDR1 SGHDN and CDR2 FVKESK. Trimming took off 1 base at V and 6 bases at J, with 17 bases between the two ends. The CDR3 runs 16 residues. The CDR3 nucleotides read TGTGCCAGCAGCCAAGTTCCAGAAATCGAAGTGGATACGCAGTATTTT. Encoded protein: CASSQVPEIEVDTQYF.

The table lists this clonotype with a few counts. This beta chain turned up in a library designed for alpha chains; as an off-target read, its abundance says little. V gene TRBV20-1 combines with J gene TRBJ1-1, with D unclear. Germline CDR1 reads DFQATT; CDR2 reads SNEGSKA (reference sequence). The length of the CDR3 is 14 residues. V lost 1 base and J 0 bases, leaving 9 bases between the germline ends. The CDR3 region has the DNA TGCAGTGCTAGAGGTGGAGGGATGAACACTGAAGCTTTCTTT. Protein sequence: CSARGGGMNTEAFF.

This clonotype has ten or more counts. This beta chain is an off-target read within a library intended for alpha chains, so its frequency means little. The chain has TRBV10-3 and TRBJ1-1, with TRBD1 matching 8 bases. The CDR3 totals 14 residues. Losses at the gene ends were 2 bases for V and 3 bases for J; bases not matched to a gene: 2. Germline CDR1 reads ENHRY; CDR2 reads SYGVKD. The CDR3 region has the DNA TGTGCCATCAGTGAGGGGGACAGGCACACTGAAGCTTTCTTT. Amino acids: CAISEGDRHTEAFF.

In this sample, this clonotype is medium-sized. In a library made to pick up alpha chains, this beta chain is a stray read with a size that means little. J is TRBJ2-5 and V is TRBV29-1; D is undetermined. Germline V gives CDR1 SQVTM, CDR2 ANQGSEA. The CDR3 is made up of 12 amino acids. The germline V and J ends were trimmed by 0 bases and 5 bases, with 7 bases remaining between them. CDR3 in amino acids: CSVEDLTETQYF. The CDR3 nucleotides are TGCAGCGTTGAAGATCTGACGGAGACCCAGTACTTC. Based on the CDR3 plus reference TRBV29-1 and TRBJ2-5, the full variable domain is SAVISQKPSRDICQRGTSLTIQCQVDSQVTMMFWYRQQPGQSLTLIATANQGSEATYESGFVIDKFPISRPNLTFSTLTVSNMSPEDSSIYLCSVEDLTETQYFGPGTRLLVL.

In its sample, this clonotype was seen many times. A library prepared for alpha chains yielded this beta chain as an off-target read; its size is of little meaning. The chain combines TRBV7-9 with TRBJ1-1; TRBD1 is a possible D gene (5 bases). There are 16 residues in the CDR3. Germline loops: CDR1 SEHNR, CDR2 FQNEAQ (reference sequence). Trimming stripped 5 bases from V and 0 bases from J, with 16 bases between. The CDR3, as DNA: TGTGCCAGCAGCGTGTGGGCAGGGTTCATGAACACTGAAGCTTTCTTT. Translation: CASSVWAGFMNTEAFF.

Ten or more counts support this clonotype. As an off-target read in a library built for alpha chains, this beta chain has a frequency of little significance. The chain is built from TRBV9 and TRBJ2-2; 9 nucleotides line up with TRBD1. Germline V gene sequence: CDR1 SGDLS, CDR2 YYNGEE. V shed 1 base and J 6 bases; nucleotides not matched to a gene: 7. This CDR3 has 16 amino acids. CDR3 sequence (DNA): TGTGCCAGCAGCGTAACAGGGGGCGCGTCCGCCGGGGAGCTGTTTTTT. Amino acids: CASSVTGGASAGELFF. Variable domain in full (rest from reference TRBV9 and TRBJ2-2): DSGVTQTPKHLITATGQRVTLRCSPRSGDLSVYWYQQSLDQGLQFLIQYYNGEERAKGNILERFSAQQFPDLHSELNLSSLELGDSALYFCASSVTGGASAGELFFGEGSRLTVL.

This clonotype has a count of ten or more. Found in a library prepared for alpha chains, this beta chain is an off-target read, and its abundance has little meaning. The chain carries TRBV6-2 or TRBV6-3 and TRBJ1-1; TRBD1 agrees at 8 bases. In germline, CDR1 is MNHEY, CDR2 SVGEGT. There are 15 residues in the CDR3. Trimming took 3 bases from V and 6 from J; bases not matched to a gene: 9. The CDR3: CASSYRTGREAEAFF. The CDR3 coding sequence is TGTGCCAGCAGTTATCGGACAGGGCGGGAAGCTGAAGCTTTCTTT.

This clonotype was seen many times. Being off target in a library aimed at alpha chains, this beta chain has a size of little meaning. The chain joins TRBV7-9 to TRBJ1-6; 9 bases are a match to TRBD1. The CDR3 totals 16 residues. V was clipped by 0 bases and J by 16 bases; unmatched bases: 13. Per germline, CDR1 SEHNR and CDR2 FQNEAQ (reference sequence). Here the CDR3 reads CASSLASTGGWLALHF. DNA for the CDR3: TGTGCCAGCAGCTTAGCGTCTACAGGGGGCTGGTTGGCGCTCCACTTT.

The table lists this clonotype with a few counts. The library was prepared for alpha chains; this beta chain is a stray read, so its frequency means little. The V call is TRBV7-2, the J call TRBJ2-6; TRBD1 is a possible D gene (5 bases). The V gene lost 5 bases and the J gene lost 2 bases, with 10 bases spanning the gap. Germline CDR1 and CDR2: SGHTA and FQGNSA. CDR3 length: 15 amino acids. The CDR3 DNA reads as TGTGCCAGCAGCGAGACAGTACCTGGGGCCAACGTCCTGACTTTC. Translated, it gives CASSETVPGANVLTF.

This clonotype was seen many times. Since it is a stray read in a library aimed at alpha chains, this beta chain has a size that is not meaningful. This sequence joins TRBV19 and TRBJ1-5; D is ambiguous. The V gene's germline CDR1 is LNHDA and CDR2 SQIVND (reference sequence). V was cut by 4 bases and J by 5 bases, with 9 bases left in between. The CDR3 length is 13 residues. The CDR3 loop is CASSTRWDQPQHF. The CDR3 DNA reads as TGTGCCAGTAGTACAAGGTGGGATCAGCCCCAGCATTTT. The full variable domain, in which reference TRBV19 and TRBJ1-5 provide the parts outside the CDR3, is DGGITQSPKYLFRKEGQNVTLSCEQNLNHDAMYWYRQDPGQGLRLIYYSQIVNDFQKGDIAEGYSVSREKKESFPLTVTSAQKNPTAFYLCASSTRWDQPQHFGDGTRLSIL.

By proportion, this clonotype is medium-sized. This beta chain was picked up by a library intended for alpha chains and is off target, so its count carries little meaning. The J gene is TRBJ2-1, the V gene TRBV5-1; TRBD1 agrees at 7 bases. This CDR3 has 15 amino acids. V dropped 4 bases and J dropped 0; count of bases not matched to a gene: 4. Germline loops: CDR1 SGHRS, CDR2 YFSETQ. CDR3 region: CASSGTAYSYNEQFF. The CDR3 DNA follows: TGCGCCAGCAGCGGGACAGCTTACTCCTACAATGAGCAGTTCTTC.

This clonotype was recorded at least ten times. This beta chain lies outside the target of a library built for alpha chains; its clone size means little. The V and J genes are TRBV7-3 and TRBJ2-1; 8 positions match TRBD2. CDR3 length: 14 amino acids. The V gene's germline CDR1 is SGHTA and CDR2 FQGTGA. The junction had 5 bases not matched to a gene; V was cut back by 5 bases and J by 5 bases. DNA of the CDR3: TGTGCCAGCAGCCTCGGACTAGCAAACAATGAGCAGTTCTTC. This gives the protein CASSLGLANNEQFF.

This clonotype is labeled medium-sized. This beta chain turned up in a library designed for alpha chains; as an off-target read, its abundance says little. The CDR3 region has the DNA TGCAGCGTTTACCGACCTGACAGCCCCGAGCAGTACTTC. This codes for CSVYRPDSPEQYF. This chain joins TRBV29-1 and TRBJ2-7, with D possibly matching TRBD1 (5 bases). This CDR3 region has 13 residues. Germline CDR1 and CDR2: SQVTM and ANQGSEA. Trimming cost V 5 bases and J 6 bases, with 17 bases left between them.

This clonotype appeared many times. This beta chain lies outside the target of a library built for alpha chains; its clone size means little. The chain employs TRBV5-1 and TRBJ2-1, with D unresolved. V was pared by 1 base and J by 2 bases, with 13 bases between. The germline V gene encodes CDR1 SGHRS and CDR2 YFSETQ. The CDR3 spans 16 residues. The CDR3 protein is CASSLSSGSPYNEQFF. Written as DNA, the CDR3 is TGCGCCAGCAGCTTGTCGTCGGGCTCCCCCTACAATGAGCAGTTCTTC.

Ten or more counts support this clonotype. This beta chain came through as a stray read in a library set up for alpha chains, and its size says little. This chain joins TRBV12-3 or TRBV12-4 and TRBJ2-3; 8 bases are a match to TRBD1. After removal of 6 bases from V and 6 bases from J, the junction contained 8 bases not matched to a gene. The CDR3 is 14 amino acids. CDR3 in amino acids: CASRFQGAQDTQYF. The CDR3 DNA reads as TGTGCCAGCAGGTTCCAGGGGGCTCAGGATACGCAGTATTTT.

This clonotype was seen many times. This beta chain appears as a stray read in a library generated for alpha chains; its size is not informative. The chain uses TRBV9 and TRBJ2-7, with D perhaps TRBD1 or TRBD2 (6 bases each). V lost 0 bases to trimming and J lost 4 bases, with 23 bases between them. This CDR3 spans 18 amino acids. CDR1 is SGDLS, CDR2 YYNGEE, per germline. The DNA of the CDR3 is TGTGCCAGCAGCGTAGAGACGGCGGAGGAGGGGGTTAATTACGAGCAGTACTTC. This gives the protein CASSVETAEEGVNYEQYF.

This clonotype is labeled medium-sized. This beta chain turned up in a library designed for alpha chains; as an off-target read, its abundance says little. The chain combines TRBV29-1 with TRBJ2-3; tentative D call: TRBD1 (6 bases). CDR1 and CDR2 from the germline V gene are SQVTM and ANQGSEA. The CDR3 covers 16 residues. The V end lost 6 bases, the J end lost 0 bases, and 19 bases lay between the germline ends. CDR3 residues: CSVLRDTLPSTDTQYF. The CDR3 DNA follows: TGCAGCGTCCTACGGGACACGCTACCTAGCACAGATACGCAGTATTTT.

In this sample, this clonotype turned up many times. A library made for alpha chains picked up this beta chain off target, so its size means little. This chain uses TRBV12-3 or TRBV12-4 with TRBJ2-6; TRBD1 might be the D (6 bases). The V end lost 6 bases, the J end lost 0 bases, and 15 bases lay between the germline ends. The CDR3 has 17 amino acids. CDR3 DNA: TGTGCCAGCAGCCCAAACAGGGCTAGCTCTGGGGCCAACGTCCTGACTTTC. Translating gives CASSPNRASSGANVLTF.

Ten or more counts support this clonotype. This beta chain lies outside the target of a library built for alpha chains; its clone size means little. The CDR3 reads CASSLPLAGDYPGELFF. DNA of the CDR3: TGTGCCAGCAGCTTACCACTAGCGGGAGATTATCCCGGGGAGCTGTTTTTT. The J gene is TRBJ2-2, the V gene TRBV7-3; 11 nucleotides line up with TRBD2. J gave up 6 bases and V 2 bases, and 8 bases lay outside the gene matches. Germline-derived CDR1 and CDR2 are SGHTA and FQGTGA. This CDR3 spans 17 amino acids.

A note on this clonotype: This beta chain appears as a stray read in a library generated for alpha chains; its size is not informative. The chain combines TRBV29-1 with TRBJ2-7, with 10 positions matching TRBD1. Per germline, CDR1 SQVTM and CDR2 ANQGSEA. The CDR3 length is 14 residues. Unmatched junction bases numbered 6, after V lost 3 bases and J lost 4 bases. The CDR3 spells CSVDLGTGAYEQYF. The DNA of the CDR3 is TGCAGCGTTGATCTGGGGACAGGGGCATACGAGCAGTACTTC.

On this clonotype: Germline and junction disagree at one end, which may indicate a read error. This beta chain turned up in a library designed for alpha chains; as an off-target read, its abundance says little. The rearrangement uses TRBV5-1 and TRBJ2-1; D could derive from TRBD1 or TRBD2 (5 bases each). The V gene's germline CDR1 is SGHRS and CDR2 YFSETQ. This CDR3 has 15 residues. This CDR3 reads CVSSRDLGSYNEQFF. Here the CDR3 DNA reads TGCGTCAGCAGCCGGGACCTAGGTTCCTACAATGAGCAGTTCTTC.

This clonotype was counted between two and nine times. The size of this beta chain means little, since it is a stray read in a library made for alpha chains. The chain combines TRBV2 with TRBJ2-7, with D hard to call. Germline CDR1 SNHLY, CDR2 FYNNEI. V lost 6 bases and J lost 6, with 9 bases in between. CDR3 length: 11 amino acids. The CDR3 is CASSYTVEQYF. For the CDR3, the DNA is TGTGCCAGCAGCTATACAGTCGAGCAGTACTTC.

This clonotype has ten or more counts. The library was prepared for alpha chains; this beta chain is a stray read, so its frequency means little. The V gene is TRBV7-9, the J gene TRBJ2-3; D is ambiguous. Germline values: CDR1 SEHNR, CDR2 FQNEAQ (reference sequence). The V end was cut by 1 base, the J end by 0 bases, with 8 bases between. CDR3 length equals 15 residues. For the CDR3, the DNA is TGTGCCAGCAGCTTAGTCGGCGCTAGCACAGATACGCAGTATTTT. Translated, it gives CASSLVGASTDTQYF.

This clonotype was counted at least ten times. Because this beta chain is a stray read in a library intended to capture alpha chains, its abundance should not be given much weight. The chain couples TRBV5-1 to TRBJ1-5; D is possibly TRBD1 (6 bases). The CDR3 totals 14 residues. Germline V gene data show CDR1 as SGHRS and CDR2 as YFSETQ. Trimming removed 0 bases from V and 3 bases from J, with 7 bases in between. In DNA form, the CDR3 reads TGCGCCAGCAGCTTGGGACAGGCCAATCAGCCCCAGCATTTT. The encoded protein is CASSLGQANQPQHF.

This clonotype appeared many times. Being off target in a library aimed at alpha chains, this beta chain has a size of little meaning. This sequence joins TRBV6-6 and TRBJ1-1; no definite D call. From germline, CDR1 is MNHNY and CDR2 SVGAGI (reference sequence). This CDR3 spans 12 amino acids. Trimming pared 6 bases from V and 7 bases from J, leaving 12 bases between. Here the CDR3 reads CASSGRPSEAFF. As DNA, the CDR3 is TGTGCCAGCAGCGGACGGCCCAGTGAAGCTTTCTTT.

The table lists this clonotype with many counts. Because the library targeted alpha chains, this beta chain is an off-target read whose size means little. V is TRBV10-3 and J is TRBJ1-1; D may be TRBD1 (5 bases). Germline CDR1 ENHRY, CDR2 SYGVKD. V was pared by 0 bases and J by 4 bases, with 9 bases between. The CDR3 is 14 amino acids. The CDR3 is CAISESVRVTEAFF. CDR3 nucleotides: TGTGCCATCAGTGAGTCCGTCAGGGTCACTGAAGCTTTCTTT.

Notes on this clonotype: This may stem from a read error, because a much larger clone lies one nucleotide away. Without the conserved terminal phenylalanine or tryptophan, this CDR3 likely stems from a read error. In a library made to pick up alpha chains, this beta chain is a stray read with a size that means little. The V and J genes are TRBV24-1 and TRBJ2-7, with 7 bases that match TRBD2. Germline CDR1 KGHDR, CDR2 SFDVKD. V was pared by 7 bases and J by 1 base, with 3 bases of the junction left unmatched. CDR3 size: 13 residues. The CDR3 region has the DNA TGTGCCACCAGCGGCGGGAGTTCCTACGAGCAGTACATC. Translated: CATSGGSSYEQYI.

In this sample, this clonotype turned up many times. This beta chain is a stray sequence in a library constructed for alpha chains; its clone size is not meaningful. The chain combines TRBV12-3 or TRBV12-4 with TRBJ2-5; D perhaps matches TRBD1 (6 bases). This CDR3 has 15 residues. Trimming pared 5 bases from V and 10 bases from J, leaving 23 bases between. The CDR3: CASSLLGTTSMGQYF. CDR3 in DNA: TGTGCCAGCAGTCTGCTTGGGACAACGTCTATGGGCCAGTACTTC.

This clonotype was counted at least ten times. This beta chain appears as a stray read in a library generated for alpha chains; its size is not informative. This chain links TRBV5-6 with TRBJ1-2; maybe TRBD1 (5 bases). CDR3 size: 14 residues. The V and J ends lost 4 bases and 8 bases respectively, with 18 bases between them. Germline loops: CDR1 SGHDT, CDR2 YYEEEE. In DNA, the CDR3 is TGTGCCAGCAGCAGCCGGGTGGGGCTATACGGCTACACCTTC. Amino acid sequence: CASSSRVGLYGYTF.

Note on this clonotype: The library was designed around alpha chains, so this beta chain is a stray read whose abundance carries little weight. The chain joins TRBV3-1 to TRBJ1-1, with TRBD1 matching over 9 bases. The CDR3 has 13 amino acids. V lost 5 bases to trimming and J lost 11 bases; unmatched junction nucleotides: 9. The germline CDR1 and CDR2 sequences are LGHDT and YNNKEL (reference sequence). CDR3 amino acids: CASSVGQGLGAFF. For the CDR3, the DNA is TGTGCCAGCAGCGTAGGACAGGGGTTAGGGGCTTTCTTT.